This TCR beta chain was recovered during a study of shared clonotypes between healthy human individuals. Whole-study context: Samples came from a couple of female and a few male donors aged 18 to 49. Study findings and constraints: Clonotype sharing among donors, it was expected, would be affected by sequencing depth.

Germline V gene data show CDR1 as SEHNR and CDR2 as FQNEAQ (reference sequence). V gave up 3 bases and J gave up 6 bases, with 11 bases separating them. The CDR3 runs to 13 residues. Everyone who donated was a Caucasian adult who lived in Nashville, Tennessee. The assay ran at deep level. Clones were read by immunoSEQ multiplex PCR, and TCRdb kept only the in-frame ones, dropping some. The table shows about 530,000 clones, with 60% to 80% occurring only once. Concerning this clone itself: Its antigen remains unidentified.

This receptor was taken from a woman aged 40 to 50 in good health. Some clones in this sample may be carry-over from other donors' samples. V is TRBV7-9 and J is TRBJ1-2; no clear D gene. Sequencing used PBMCs. CDR3 DNA: TGTGCCAGCAGCTTGGGCCACGGGGATGGCTACACCTTC. Its translation is CASSLGHGDGYTF.